This T cell receptor beta chain comes out of a study of CD8 T cells in Susac syndrome. RNA amounts of roughly 0.45 to 1 ug underwent reverse transcription with random hexamers. Amplification of TCR beta CDR3 was carried out by immunoSEQ multiplex PCR, which covered 54 Vbeta and 13 Jbeta segments. One entry per CDR3 protein results from TCRdb running MiXCR on the immunoSEQ multiplex PCR reads. The sample contains about 250,000 distinct CDR3 sequences, around 95% of which appear only once. In blood CD8+ and CD4+ T cells, TCR beta underwent sequencing. The CD8+ and CD4+ T cells were isolated magnetically using a negative isolation approach, whereas the TEMRA cells were enriched by FACS. V lost 3 bases, J lost 6 bases, and 6 bases stayed unmatched. The CDR3 spans 13 residues. Germline lookup yields CDR1 SGHRS and CDR2 YFSETQ.

The chain couples TRBV5-1 to TRBJ2-7; 7 bases agree with TRBD2. The receptor was derived from a human donor with multiple sclerosis. Input material: CD4+ T cells from PBMCs. CDR3 protein: CASSWGTTLEQYF. The CDR3 DNA follows: TGCGCCAGCAGCTGGGGGACTACCCTCGAGCAGTACTTC.